These 11 T cell receptor beta chains were all obtained from the same sample, sequenced in a study of T cells in localized non-small cell lung cancer. Data came from immunoSEQ multiplex PCR; TCRdb stores just in-frame clones and leaves some out. Among roughly 76,000 clones listed, around 80% were seen once. The specimen comprised PBMCs, sampled before any cancer treatment. The receptors originated from a man aged 40-75 years with stage II squamous cell lung carcinoma.

This clone was seen only once. This chain connects TRBV6-6 to TRBJ2-7, with 7 bases that match TRBD2. V gave up 4 bases and J gave up 2 bases; unmatched junction bases: 5. The CDR3 has 14 amino acids. In germline, CDR1 is MNHNY, CDR2 SVGAGI (reference sequence). This CDR3 is CASSFSRGAYEQYF. For the CDR3, the DNA is TGTGCCAGCAGTTTTAGCCGGGGGGCCTACGAGCAGTACTTC.

The chain carries TRBV13 and TRBJ2-7; D remains unclear. V gave up 5 bases and J gave up 4 bases, with 6 bases separating them. Looked up from germline, CDR1 is PRHDT and CDR2 is FYEKMQ (reference sequence). The CDR3 runs 11 residues. The CDR3 DNA sequence: TGTGCCAGCAGCGTTCAATACGAGCAGTACTTC. Translated, it gives CASSVQYEQYF.

The chain uses TRBV4-2 and TRBJ2-1; 11 bases match TRBD2. With 0 bases clipped from V and 10 bases from J, the junction kept 5 bases outside the gene matches. Germline CDR1 LGHNA, CDR2 YNFKEQ. The length of the CDR3 is 15 residues. The CDR3 loop reads CASSQDQLAGAEQFF. The CDR3 DNA reads TGTGCCAGCAGCCAAGATCAACTAGCGGGAGCCGAGCAGTTCTTC.

The chain joins TRBV2 to TRBJ2-5; either TRBD1 or TRBD2 may fit D (6 bases each). CDR1 and CDR2 from the germline V gene are SNHLY and FYNNEI. The CDR3 spans 15 residues. Trimming took 6 bases from V and 1 from J, leaving 15 bases between them. CDR3 amino acids: CASREVGGTQETQYF. The CDR3 nucleotides are TGTGCCAGCAGGGAGGTAGGGGGGACCCAAGAGACCCAGTACTTC.

The V and J genes are TRBV9 and TRBJ1-1; 7 nucleotides agree with TRBD1. V gave up 4 bases and J gave up 1 base; unmatched junction bases: 7. The CDR3 totals 15 residues. CDR1 is SGDLS and CDR2 is YYNGEE in the germline V gene. The CDR3 nucleotides read TGTGCCAGCAGCCCCCGGACAGGTTCGAACACTGAAGCTTTCTTT. Translation gives CASSPRTGSNTEAFF. The variable domain in full, completed from reference TRBV9 and TRBJ1-1, reads DSGVTQTPKHLITATGQRVTLRCSPRSGDLSVYWYQQSLDQGLQFLIQYYNGEERAKGNILERFSAQQFPDLHSELNLSSLELGDSALYFCASSPRTGSNTEAFFGQGTRLTVV.

The V call is TRBV5-4, the J call TRBJ1-3; a possible D gene is TRBD1 (6 bases). V lost 3 bases, J lost 2 bases, and 12 bases lay in between. The germline V gene encodes CDR1 SGHNT and CDR2 YYREEE (reference sequence). The CDR3 contains 15 residues. CDR3 coding DNA: TGTGCCAGCAGCTCGCAGAGGACAGCTGGAAACACCATATATTTT. Translated, it gives CASSSQRTAGNTIYF.

The chain is built from TRBV27 and TRBJ1-6, with D unclear. The V gene lost 5 bases and the J gene lost 7 bases, with 9 bases spanning the gap. CDR1 and CDR2 from the germline V gene are MNHEY and SMNVEV (reference sequence). The CDR3 is made up of 13 amino acids. The CDR3 region has the DNA TGTGCCAGCAGTCCCCGCATAAATTCACCCCTCCACTTT. Translating gives CASSPRINSPLHF.

The gene calls are TRBV6-1 and TRBJ1-1; D remains unclear. This CDR3 contains 12 residues. V dropped 7 bases and J dropped 4 bases, with 10 bases sitting between them. Germline-derived CDR1 and CDR2 are MNHNS and SASEGT. The CDR3 loop is CASTQTGTEAFF. DNA for the CDR3: TGTGCCAGCACCCAAACGGGCACTGAAGCTTTCTTT.

The chain employs TRBV11-2 and TRBJ2-2, with D unclear. The CDR3 covers 16 residues. Deletions cut 6 bases from V and 0 bases from J, with 14 bases between. CDR1 and CDR2 from the germline V gene are SGHAT and FQNNGV. In DNA, the CDR3 is TGTGCCAGCAGTCCACGGGCGGCTGCGAACACCGGGGAGCTGTTTTTT. Translation: CASSPRAAANTGELFF.

J is TRBJ1-5 and V is TRBV28, with unresolved D. This CDR3 has 12 amino acids. V lost 7 bases and J lost 3, with 7 bases in between. Germline values: CDR1 MDHEN, CDR2 SYDVKM. The chain's CDR3 is CASTAYNQPQHF. CDR3 nucleotides: TGTGCCAGCACCGCGTACAATCAGCCCCAGCATTTT.

This chain joins TRBV6-1 and TRBJ2-3, with 9 bases fitting TRBD1. Looked up from germline, CDR1 is MNHNS and CDR2 is SASEGT. The V and J ends lost 6 bases and 6 bases, in that order; junction bases with no gene match: 1. The CDR3 contains 12 residues. The CDR3 sequence is CASSDRGDTQYF. The DNA for the CDR3 is TGTGCCAGCAGCGACAGGGGGGATACGCAGTATTTT.